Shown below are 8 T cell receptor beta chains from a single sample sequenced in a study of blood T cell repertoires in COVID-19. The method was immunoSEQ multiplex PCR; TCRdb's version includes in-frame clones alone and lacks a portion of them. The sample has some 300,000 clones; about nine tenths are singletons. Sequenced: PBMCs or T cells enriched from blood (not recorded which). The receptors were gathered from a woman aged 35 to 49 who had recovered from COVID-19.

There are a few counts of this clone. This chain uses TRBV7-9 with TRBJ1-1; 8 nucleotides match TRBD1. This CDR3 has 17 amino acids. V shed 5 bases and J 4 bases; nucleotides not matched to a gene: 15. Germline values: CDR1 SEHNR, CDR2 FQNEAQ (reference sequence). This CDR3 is CASSEYRGASTTTEAFF. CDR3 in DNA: TGTGCCAGCAGCGAATACAGGGGGGCTAGCACCACCACTGAAGCTTTCTTT.

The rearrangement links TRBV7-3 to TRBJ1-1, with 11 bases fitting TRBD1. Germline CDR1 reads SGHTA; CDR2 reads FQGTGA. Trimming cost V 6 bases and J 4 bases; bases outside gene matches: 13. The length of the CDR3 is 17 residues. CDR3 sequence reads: CASSRSAGGQGVTEAFF. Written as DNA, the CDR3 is TGTGCCAGCAGTAGGTCGGCCGGGGGACAGGGGGTCACTGAAGCTTTCTTT.

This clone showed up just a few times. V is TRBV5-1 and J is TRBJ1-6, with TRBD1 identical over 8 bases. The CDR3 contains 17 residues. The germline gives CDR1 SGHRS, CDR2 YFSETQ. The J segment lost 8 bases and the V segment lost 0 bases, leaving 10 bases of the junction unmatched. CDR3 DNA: TGCGCCAGCAGCTTGGGCTCCGCAGGACAGGGTTATTCACCCCTCCACTTT. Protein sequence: CASSLGSAGQGYSPLHF.

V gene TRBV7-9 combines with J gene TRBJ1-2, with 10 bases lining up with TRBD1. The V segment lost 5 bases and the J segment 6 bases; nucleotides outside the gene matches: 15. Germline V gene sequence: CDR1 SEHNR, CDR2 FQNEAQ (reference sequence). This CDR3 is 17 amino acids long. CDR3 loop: CASSIPPGQGINNGYTF. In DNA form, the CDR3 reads TGTGCCAGCAGCATACCACCGGGACAGGGGATTAATAATGGCTACACCTTC.

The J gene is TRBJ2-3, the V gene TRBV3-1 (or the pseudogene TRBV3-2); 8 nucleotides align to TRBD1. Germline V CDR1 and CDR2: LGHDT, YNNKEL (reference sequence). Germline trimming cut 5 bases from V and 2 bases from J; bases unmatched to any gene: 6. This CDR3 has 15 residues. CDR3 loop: CASSYKDRDTDTQYF. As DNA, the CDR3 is TGTGCCAGCAGCTATAAGGACAGGGACACAGATACGCAGTATTTT.

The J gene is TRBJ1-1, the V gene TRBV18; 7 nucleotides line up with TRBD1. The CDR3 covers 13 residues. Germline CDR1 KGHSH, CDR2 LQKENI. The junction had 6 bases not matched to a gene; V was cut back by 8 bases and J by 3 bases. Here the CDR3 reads CASTQGFDTEAFF. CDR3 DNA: TGTGCCAGCACACAGGGGTTTGACACTGAAGCTTTCTTT.

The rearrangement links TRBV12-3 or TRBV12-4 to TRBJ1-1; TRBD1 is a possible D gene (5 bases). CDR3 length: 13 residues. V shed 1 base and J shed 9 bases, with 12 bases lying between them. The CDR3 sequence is CASSLGSGWQAFF. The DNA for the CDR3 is TGTGCCAGCAGTTTAGGGTCAGGGTGGCAAGCTTTCTTT.

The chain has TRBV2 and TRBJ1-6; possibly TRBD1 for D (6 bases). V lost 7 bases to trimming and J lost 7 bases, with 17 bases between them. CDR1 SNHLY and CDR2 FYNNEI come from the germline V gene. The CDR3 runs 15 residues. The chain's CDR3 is CASKVQGSVNSPLHF. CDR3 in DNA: TGTGCCAGCAAAGTACAGGGATCGGTGAATTCACCCCTCCACTTT. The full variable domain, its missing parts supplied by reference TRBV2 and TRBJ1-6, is EPEVTQTPSHQVTQMGQEVILRCVPISNHLYFYWYRQILGQKVEFLVSFYNNEISEKSEIFDDQFSVERPDGSNFTLKIRSTKLEDSAMYFCASKVQGSVNSPLHFGNGTRLTVT.